This T cell receptor beta chain was sequenced for a study of blood T cell repertoires in COVID-19. Overall study: From the United States, Italy and Spain came samples of acute and convalescent COVID-19. The cDNA or gDNA used as material had been derived from T cells, B-cell-depleted T cells, or PBMCs.

Germline CDR1 and CDR2: SQVTM and ANQGSEA. The V end lost 7 bases, the J end lost 4 bases, and 16 bases lay between the germline ends. The CDR3 contains 13 residues. As handled by the study authors: Amplification with reference gene primers provided the estimates of nucleated cell counts. Generated by immunoSEQ multiplex PCR, the TCRdb table keeps only in-frame clones and is missing some. The V and J calls and clone size are taken from that table; D and trimming were inferred from the DNA. The sample contains more than 95,000 clones, roughly 87% of which appear only once. The chain combines TRBV29-1 with TRBJ1-2; D unresolved. The sequencing input was peripheral blood. The source is a human donor in a cohort sampled during active COVID-19. The CDR3 DNA sequence: TGCAGCGCCCAAATGGGCGGGAGCTATGGCTACACCTTC. Protein: CSAQMGGSYGYTF.